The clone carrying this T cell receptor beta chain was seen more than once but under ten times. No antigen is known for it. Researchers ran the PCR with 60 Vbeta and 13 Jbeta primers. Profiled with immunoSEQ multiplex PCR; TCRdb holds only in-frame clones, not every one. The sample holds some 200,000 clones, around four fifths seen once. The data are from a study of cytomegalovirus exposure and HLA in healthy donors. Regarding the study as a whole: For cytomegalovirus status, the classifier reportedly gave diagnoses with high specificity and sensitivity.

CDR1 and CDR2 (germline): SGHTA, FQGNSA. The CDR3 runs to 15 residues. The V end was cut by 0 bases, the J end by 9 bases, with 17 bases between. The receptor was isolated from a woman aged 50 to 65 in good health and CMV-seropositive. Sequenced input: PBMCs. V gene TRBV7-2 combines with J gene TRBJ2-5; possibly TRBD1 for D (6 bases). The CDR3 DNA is TGTGCCAGCAGCTTAGCGCTTGGGGGCCTAGGTCCCCAGTACTTC. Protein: CASSLALGGLGPQYF.